What follows is one T cell receptor beta chain and its context. The sample originates from a study of blood T cell repertoires in COVID-19. Original processing methods: Quantification of nucleated cells was approximated via reference gene primer amplification. Assay: immunoSEQ multiplex PCR; the TCRdb copy retains only in-frame clones and omits some. V, J and clone size derive from that table, while D and trimming were established from the DNA sequence. Among about 170,000 clones listed, about 88% were seen once. Germline CDR1 is SGHNT and CDR2 is YENEEA. The J segment lost 2 bases and the V segment lost 3 bases, leaving 6 bases of the junction unmatched. This CDR3 spans 15 amino acids.

The sequencing input was peripheral blood. The sequence derives from a woman over 75 in a cohort sampled during active or convalescent COVID-19. The chain uses TRBV11-3 and TRBJ2-7; 8 bases line up with TRBD1. The CDR3 here is CASSFGQGSPYEQYF. CDR3 DNA: TGTGCCAGCAGCTTCGGACAGGGATCACCCTACGAGCAGTACTTC.